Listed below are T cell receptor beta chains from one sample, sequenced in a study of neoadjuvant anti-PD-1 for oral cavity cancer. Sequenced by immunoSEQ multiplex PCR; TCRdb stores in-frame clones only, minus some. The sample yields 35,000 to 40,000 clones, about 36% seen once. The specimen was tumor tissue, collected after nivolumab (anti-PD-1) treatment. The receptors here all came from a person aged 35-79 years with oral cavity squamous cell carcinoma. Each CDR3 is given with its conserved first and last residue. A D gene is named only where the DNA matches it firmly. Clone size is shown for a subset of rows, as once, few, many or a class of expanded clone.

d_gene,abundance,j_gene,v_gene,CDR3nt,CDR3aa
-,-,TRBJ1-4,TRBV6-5,TGTGCCAGCAAAACCGGGGGTGCAACTAATGAAAAACTGTTTTTT,CASKTGGATNEKLFF
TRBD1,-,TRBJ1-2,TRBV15,TGTGCCACCAGCAGGCCAGGGACAGGGATCTATGGCTACACCTTC,CATSRPGTGIYGYTF
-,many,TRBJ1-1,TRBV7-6,TGTGCCAGCAGCTTAGGCCAGCCGAACACTGAAGCTTTCTTT,CASSLGQPNTEAFF
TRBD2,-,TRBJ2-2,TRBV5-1,TGCGCCAGCAGCTTGACTAGCGGGTCGAACACCGGGGAGCTGTTTTTT,CASSLTSGSNTGELFF
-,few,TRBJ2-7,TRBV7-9,TGTGCCAGCAGCCCAACATTGGACACCTACGAGCAGTACTTC,CASSPTLDTYEQYF
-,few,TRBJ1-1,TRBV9,TGTGCCAGCAGCGTAGCCCGGGGCACTGAAGCTTTCTTT,CASSVARGTEAFF
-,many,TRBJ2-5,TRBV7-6,TGTGCCAGCAGCTTCTCCGGGCAGGAGACCCAGTACTTC,CASSFSGQETQYF
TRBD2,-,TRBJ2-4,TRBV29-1,TGCAGCTTAGCGGGAGGAGGCAAAAACATTCAGTACTTC,CSLAGGGKNIQYF
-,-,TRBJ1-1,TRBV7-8,TGTGCCAGCAGCCCTACCCAGGGATTGAACACTGAAGCTTTCTTT,CASSPTQGLNTEAFF
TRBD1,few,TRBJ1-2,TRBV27,TGTGCCAGCAGTAGAGACAGGGCCTATGGCTACACCTTC,CASSRDRAYGYTF
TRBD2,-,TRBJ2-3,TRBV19,TGTGCCAGTGGACTAGCGGGAGACACAGATACGCAGTATTTT,CASGLAGDTDTQYF
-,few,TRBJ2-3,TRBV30,TGTGCCTGGAGTCCAGAGGCAGATACGCAGTATTTT,CAWSPEADTQYF
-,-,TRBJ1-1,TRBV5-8,TGTGCCAGCAGCTTGGTTCGGGGTGGAGTGGCTGAAGCTTTCTTT,CASSLVRGGVAEAFF
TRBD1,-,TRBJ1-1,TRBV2,TGTGCCAGCAACCTACAGGGGGCCACTGAAGCTTTCTTT,CASNLQGATEAFF
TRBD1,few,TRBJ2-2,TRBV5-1,TGCGCCAGCAGGGGACAGGGGAACACCGGGGAGCTGTTTTTT,CASRGQGNTGELFF
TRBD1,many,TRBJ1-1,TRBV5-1,TGCGCCAGCAGCCTTCAGGGGGCCAATGAAGCTTTCTTT,CASSLQGANEAFF
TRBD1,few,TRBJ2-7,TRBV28,TGTGCCAGCGGCTTGCAGGGGGCCCACGAGCAGTACTTC,CASGLQGAHEQYF
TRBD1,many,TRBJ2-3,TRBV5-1,TGCGCCAGCAGCTTACAGGGGTTCACAGATACGCAGTATTTT,CASSLQGFTDTQYF
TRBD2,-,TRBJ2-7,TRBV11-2,TGTGCCAGCAGCTTGGGGAGGGCACCCCTATCCTACGAGCAGTACTTC,CASSLGRAPLSYEQYF
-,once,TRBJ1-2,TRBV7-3,TGTGCCAGCAGCTGGACAGATTATGGCTACACCTTC,CASSWTDYGYTF
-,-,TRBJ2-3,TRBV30,TGTGCCTGGAGTGTACTTGCCACAGATACGCAGTATTTT,CAWSVLATDTQYF
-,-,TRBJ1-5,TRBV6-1,TGTGCCAGCAGTGGTAGCCGATGGGGCAATCAGCCCCAGCATTTT,CASSGSRWGNQPQHF
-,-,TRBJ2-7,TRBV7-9,TGTGCCAGCAGCCTCCGGGACCCAGGTGAGGAGCAGTACTTC,CASSLRDPGEEQYF
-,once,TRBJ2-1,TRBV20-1,TGCAGTGCTAGGGGCGAAAATGAGCAGTTCTTC,CSARGENEQFF
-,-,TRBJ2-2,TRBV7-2,TGTGCCAGCAGCTCCAGGACCGGGGAGCTGTTTTTT,CASSSRTGELFF
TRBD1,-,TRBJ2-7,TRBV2,TGTGCCAGCGGGGACAGGACCTTCTCCTACGAGCAGTACTTC,CASGDRTFSYEQYF